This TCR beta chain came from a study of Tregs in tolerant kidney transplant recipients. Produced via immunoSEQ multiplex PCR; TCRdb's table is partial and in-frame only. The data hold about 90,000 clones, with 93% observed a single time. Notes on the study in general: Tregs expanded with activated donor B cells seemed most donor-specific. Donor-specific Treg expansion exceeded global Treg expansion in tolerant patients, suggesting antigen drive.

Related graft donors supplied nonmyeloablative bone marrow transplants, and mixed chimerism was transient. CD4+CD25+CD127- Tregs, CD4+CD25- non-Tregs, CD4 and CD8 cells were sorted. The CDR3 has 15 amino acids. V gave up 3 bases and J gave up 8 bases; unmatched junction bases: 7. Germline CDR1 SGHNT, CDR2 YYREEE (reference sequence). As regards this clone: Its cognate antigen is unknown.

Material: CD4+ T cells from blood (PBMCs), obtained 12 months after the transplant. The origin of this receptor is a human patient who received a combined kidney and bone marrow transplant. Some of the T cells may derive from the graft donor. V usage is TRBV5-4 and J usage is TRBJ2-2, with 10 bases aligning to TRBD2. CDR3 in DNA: TGTGCCAGCAGCTGGGGACTAGCGTCCTTAGGGGAGCTGTTTTTT. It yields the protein CASSWGLASLGELFF. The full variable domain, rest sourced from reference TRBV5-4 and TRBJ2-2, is ETGVTQSPTHLIKTRGQQVTLRCSSQSGHNTVSWYQQALGQGPQFIFQYYREEENGRGNFPPRFSGLQFPNYSSELNVNALELDDSALYLCASSWGLASLGELFFGEGSRLTVL.